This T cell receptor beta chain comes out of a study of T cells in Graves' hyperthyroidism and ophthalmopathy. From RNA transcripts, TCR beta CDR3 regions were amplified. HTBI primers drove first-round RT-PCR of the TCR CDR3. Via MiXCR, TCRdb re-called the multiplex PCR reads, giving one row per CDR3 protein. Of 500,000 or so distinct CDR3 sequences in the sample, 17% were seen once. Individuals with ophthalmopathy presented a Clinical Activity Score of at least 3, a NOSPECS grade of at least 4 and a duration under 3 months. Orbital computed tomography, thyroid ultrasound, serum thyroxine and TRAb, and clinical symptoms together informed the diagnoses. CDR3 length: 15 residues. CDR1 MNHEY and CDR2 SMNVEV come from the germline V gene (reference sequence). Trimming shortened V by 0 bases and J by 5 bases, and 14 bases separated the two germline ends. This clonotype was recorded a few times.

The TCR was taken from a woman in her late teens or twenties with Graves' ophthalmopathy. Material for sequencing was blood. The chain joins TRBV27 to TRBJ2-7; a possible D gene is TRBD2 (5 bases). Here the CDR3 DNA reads TGTGCCAGCAGTTTATCGACGGGGTATGGAAACGAGCAGTACTTC. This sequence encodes CASSLSTGYGNEQYF.